This is a list of T cell receptor beta chains from one sample in a study of OX40 agonist ivuxolimab in advanced cancers. Some clones are missing from TCRdb's copy, which holds only in-frame ones; the method was immunoSEQ multiplex PCR. The sample lists some 40,000 clones, around 80% occurring once. The sequenced sample was CD4+ or CD8+ T cells sorted from blood, obtained in a trial of the OX40 agonist ivuxolimab. These receptors came from an adult with an advanced solid tumor such as melanoma, head and neck, liver or kidney cancer. Each CDR3 is given with its conserved first and last residue. A D gene is named only where the DNA matches it firmly. Not every row has a clone size; where given, it reads once, few, many or a size class.

j_call: TRBJ1-3; v_call: TRBV7-3; d_call: .; clone_size: once; cdr3_aa: CASSRDGSGNTIYF; cdr3_nt: TGTGCCAGCAGCCGGGACGGCTCTGGAAACACCATATATTTT
j_call: TRBJ2-3; v_call: TRBV7-9; d_call: TRBD1; clone_size: .; cdr3_aa: CASSLKGAETDTQYF; cdr3_nt: TGTGCCAGCAGCTTAAAGGGGGCGGAGACAGATACGCAGTATTTT
j_call: TRBJ2-7; v_call: TRBV5-1; d_call: .; clone_size: .; cdr3_aa: CASSLGQPNEQYF; cdr3_nt: TGCGCCAGCAGCTTGGGACAGCCAAACGAGCAGTACTTC
j_call: TRBJ1-2; v_call: TRBV4-2; d_call: .; clone_size: .; cdr3_aa: CASSQDSGVGYGYTF; cdr3_nt: TGTGCCAGCAGCCAAGATTCTGGCGTAGGGTATGGCTACACCTTC
j_call: TRBJ1-1; v_call: TRBV6-1; d_call: .; clone_size: .; cdr3_aa: CASLLHGDSNTEAFF; cdr3_nt: TGTGCCAGCCTCCTCCACGGGGACTCGAACACTGAAGCTTTCTTT
j_call: TRBJ2-7; v_call: TRBV7-2; d_call: TRBD1; clone_size: .; cdr3_aa: CASSPDRGAYEQYF; cdr3_nt: TGTGCCAGCAGCCCCGACAGGGGGGCCTACGAGCAGTACTTC
j_call: TRBJ2-3; v_call: TRBV7-9; d_call: .; clone_size: few; cdr3_aa: CASSPITDTQYF; cdr3_nt: TGTGCCAGCAGCCCAATCACAGATACGCAGTATTTT
j_call: TRBJ2-5; v_call: TRBV9; d_call: TRBD2; clone_size: .; cdr3_aa: CASGPRGLAGLETQYF; cdr3_nt: TGTGCCAGCGGGCCCCGGGGACTAGCGGGTTTGGAGACCCAGTACTTC
j_call: TRBJ2-7; v_call: TRBV28; d_call: TRBD1; clone_size: .; cdr3_aa: CASSSLRDRGKHEQYF; cdr3_nt: TGTGCCAGCAGCAGCCTTAGGGACAGGGGAAAGCACGAGCAGTACTTC
j_call: TRBJ2-4; v_call: TRBV6-1; d_call: TRBD1; clone_size: .; cdr3_aa: CASSVLRGPQSQNIQYF; cdr3_nt: TGTGCCAGCAGTGTGTTGAGGGGGCCCCAGAGCCAAAACATTCAGTACTTC
j_call: TRBJ2-7; v_call: TRBV5-1; d_call: .; clone_size: .; cdr3_aa: CASSLGVLGIARYEQYF; cdr3_nt: TGCGCCAGCAGCTTGGGAGTTTTGGGGATAGCGCGGTACGAGCAGTACTTC
j_call: TRBJ1-2; v_call: TRBV27; d_call: TRBD1; clone_size: .; cdr3_aa: CASSLSRQGAYYGYTF; cdr3_nt: TGTGCCAGCAGTTTATCTAGACAGGGGGCTTACTATGGCTACACCTTC
j_call: TRBJ2-3; v_call: TRBV6-6; d_call: TRBD2; clone_size: .; cdr3_aa: CASRPGTSGMQTQYF; cdr3_nt: TGTGCCAGCCGACCCGGGACTAGCGGGATGCAGACGCAGTATTTT